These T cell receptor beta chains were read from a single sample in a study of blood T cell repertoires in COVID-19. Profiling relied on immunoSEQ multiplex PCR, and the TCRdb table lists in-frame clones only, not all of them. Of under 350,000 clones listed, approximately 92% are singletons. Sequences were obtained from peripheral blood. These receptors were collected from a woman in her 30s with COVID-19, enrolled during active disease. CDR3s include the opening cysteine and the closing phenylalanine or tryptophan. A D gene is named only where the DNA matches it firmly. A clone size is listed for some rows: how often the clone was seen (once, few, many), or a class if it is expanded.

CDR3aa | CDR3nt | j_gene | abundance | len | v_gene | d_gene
CASSQGQGFNQPQHF | TGTGCCAGCAGCCAGGGACAGGGGTTCAATCAGCCCCAGCATTTT | TRBJ1-5 | . | 15 | TRBV2 | TRBD1
CASSTRLAGGLNEQFF | TGTGCCAGCAGTACCCGACTAGCGGGAGGGCTTAATGAGCAGTTCTTC | TRBJ2-1 | . | 16 | TRBV6-2/TRBV6-3 | TRBD2
CASSPGTGAYEQYF | TGTGCCAGCAGCCCCGGGACAGGGGCCTACGAGCAGTACTTC | TRBJ2-7 | . | 14 | TRBV4-2 | TRBD1
CASSPGTPVGSQPQHF | TGTGCCAGCAGCCCGGGGACACCAGTGGGGAGTCAGCCCCAGCATTTT | TRBJ1-5 | . | 16 | TRBV28 | .
CASSQTSGRIGEQFF | TGTGCCAGCAGTCAGACTAGCGGGAGAATCGGTGAGCAGTTCTTC | TRBJ2-1 | once | 15 | TRBV6-2/TRBV6-3 | TRBD2
CASSVGQVQETQYF | TGTGCCAGCAGCGTAGGACAGGTCCAAGAGACCCAGTACTTC | TRBJ2-5 | . | 14 | TRBV6-5 | TRBD1
CASSGGGEAFF | TGTGCCAGTAGTGGGGGAGGCGAAGCTTTCTTT | TRBJ1-1 | . | 11 | TRBV19 | .
CASSPDSFGNTIYF | TGTGCCAGCTCACCGGACAGTTTTGGAAACACCATATATTTT | TRBJ1-3 | . | 14 | TRBV18 | .
CSASRQGSSGNTIYF | TGCAGTGCTAGTCGTCAGGGAAGCTCTGGAAACACCATATATTTT | TRBJ1-3 | . | 15 | TRBV20-1 | .
CASSGQVVNTEAFF | TGTGCCAGCAGTGGGCAGGTTGTGAACACTGAAGCTTTCTTT | TRBJ1-1 | . | 14 | TRBV2 | .
CAIKGQGKETQYF | TGTGCCATCAAGGGACAGGGGAAGGAGACCCAGTACTTC | TRBJ2-5 | once | 13 | TRBV10-3 | TRBD1
CASSERWGNNAAFF | TGTGCCAGCAGTGAAAGGTGGGGCAACAACGCCGCTTTCTTT | TRBJ1-1 | . | 14 | TRBV2 | .
CVRSLAQREGVSGTGELFF | TGTGTCAGAAGCTTAGCGCAGCGGGAGGGAGTATCAGGGACCGGGGAGCTGTTTTTT | TRBJ2-2 | . | 19 | TRBV7-5 | .
CASSPKGGSPSNEQYF | TGTGCCAGCAGTCCCAAGGGGGGGAGCCCCTCGAACGAGCAGTACTTC | TRBJ2-7 | . | 16 | TRBV6-6 | .
CATGGPGLSTDTQYF | TGTGCCACCGGGGGGCCGGGACTAAGCACAGATACGCAGTATTTT | TRBJ2-3 | . | 15 | TRBV7-8 | .
CASSFLLTGGSYEQYF | TGCGCCAGCAGCTTTCTCCTGACAGGCGGGTCCTACGAGCAGTACTTC | TRBJ2-7 | . | 16 | TRBV5-1 | .
CASSQAGSVSTDTQYF | TGTGCCAGCAGCCAAGCCGGGAGTGTTAGCACAGATACGCAGTATTTT | TRBJ2-3 | . | 16 | TRBV3-1/TRBV3-2 | .
CASSQNGGTYEQYF | TGTGCCAGCAGCCAAAATGGCGGGACTTACGAGCAGTACTTC | TRBJ2-7 | . | 14 | TRBV3-1/TRBV3-2 | .
CATSDPGPGRETQYF | TGTGCCACCAGTGACCCCGGGCCGGGGAGGGAGACCCAGTACTTC | TRBJ2-5 | . | 15 | TRBV24-1 | .
CASSPSQGRETQYF | TGTGCCAGCAGCCCTTCCCAGGGTCGGGAGACCCAGTACTTC | TRBJ2-5 | . | 14 | TRBV7-9 | .
CASSITGGGEQFF | TGTGCCAGTAGTATCACGGGAGGCGGTGAGCAGTTCTTC | TRBJ2-1 | . | 13 | TRBV19 | TRBD2
CAISQGETDTQYF | TGTGCCATCAGTCAGGGGGAAACAGATACGCAGTATTTT | TRBJ2-3 | . | 13 | TRBV10-3 | TRBD1
CASSLAKGGRDEKLFF | TGCGCCAGCAGCTTGGCCAAAGGTGGGAGAGACGAAAAACTGTTTTTT | TRBJ1-4 | . | 16 | TRBV5-1 | .
CASSLFGTEEKLFF | TGTGCCAGCAGCTTGTTTGGGACAGAAGAAAAACTGTTTTTT | TRBJ1-4 | . | 14 | TRBV5-5 | TRBD1
CASKSPTAGLVF | TGTGCCAGTAAGTCCCCGACAGCAGGCTTGGTCTTC | TRBJ2-1 | . | 12 | TRBV19 | .
CASSQEGFSGILFF | TGTGCCAGCAGCCAAGAAGGCTTCTCCGGGATATTGTTTTTT | TRBJ1-4 | . | 14 | TRBV3-1/TRBV3-2 | .
CASSLPGTSDQETQYF | TGTGCCAGCAGCTTACCCGGGACTAGCGACCAAGAGACCCAGTACTTC | TRBJ2-5 | . | 16 | TRBV11-3 | TRBD2
CASSEAWTGPEQYF | TGTGCCAGCAGTGAAGCCTGGACAGGTCCCGAGCAGTACTTC | TRBJ2-7 | . | 14 | TRBV2 | TRBD1
CASRGLQGFAYEQYF | TGTGCCAGCAGGGGATTACAGGGGTTCGCCTACGAGCAGTACTTC | TRBJ2-7 | once | 15 | TRBV2 | TRBD1
CASKERPGFSYEQYF | TGTGCCAGCAAAGAACGGCCGGGGTTCTCCTACGAGCAGTACTTC | TRBJ2-7 | . | 15 | TRBV2 | .
CASSQGTGTSGSYEQYF | TGCGCCAGCAGCCAAGGAACTGGGACTAGCGGCTCCTACGAGCAGTACTTC | TRBJ2-7 | few | 17 | TRBV4-3 | TRBD2
CAWNPLSSYNSPLHF | TGTGCCTGGAACCCTCTAAGCTCCTATAATTCACCCCTCCACTTT | TRBJ1-6 | . | 15 | TRBV30 | .
CAWSRQGAIHRGSGNTIYF | TGTGCCTGGAGTAGACAGGGGGCAATCCACCGTGGCTCTGGAAACACCATATATTTT | TRBJ1-3 | . | 19 | TRBV30 | TRBD1
CASSWDRGHNSPLHF | TGTGCCAGCAGCTGGGACAGGGGCCATAATTCACCCCTCCACTTT | TRBJ1-6 | few | 15 | TRBV5-8 | TRBD1
CASRFGLTNQPQHF | TGTGCCTCCCGTTTTGGGCTCACAAATCAGCCCCAGCATTTT | TRBJ1-5 | . | 14 | TRBV28 | .
CASSPTGGGTDTQYF | TGTGCCAGCTCACCGACAGGGGGGGGCACAGATACGCAGTATTTT | TRBJ2-3 | . | 15 | TRBV18 | TRBD1
CASTPGGPDTQYF | TGTGCCAGCACCCCGGGGGGTCCAGATACGCAGTATTTT | TRBJ2-3 | . | 13 | TRBV28 | TRBD2
CASSGARATYEQYF | TGTGCCAGCAGCGGGGCACGAGCCACCTACGAGCAGTACTTC | TRBJ2-7 | once | 14 | TRBV7-9 | .
CASSVASVSYEQYF | TGTGCCAGCAGCGTAGCCTCGGTTTCCTACGAGCAGTACTTC | TRBJ2-7 | . | 14 | TRBV9 | .
CASLQGALLNEAFF | TGTGCCAGCCTACAGGGGGCGCTTTTGAATGAAGCTTTCTTT | TRBJ1-1 | . | 14 | TRBV6-6 | TRBD1
CASSAPGTGNTEAFF | TGTGCCAGCAGTGCCCCCGGGACAGGGAACACTGAAGCTTTCTTT | TRBJ1-1 | few | 15 | TRBV6-2/TRBV6-3 | TRBD1
CASSLTSLAYSASDTQYF | TGTGCCAGCAGCCTGACGTCTTTAGCCTACTCGGCATCAGATACGCAGTATTTT | TRBJ2-3 | . | 18 | TRBV3-1/TRBV3-2 | .
CASSQEGGGPADTQYF | TGCGCCAGCAGCCAAGAGGGGGGAGGGCCGGCAGATACGCAGTATTTT | TRBJ2-3 | . | 16 | TRBV4-1 | TRBD2
CASSLIGGSGNTIYF | TGTGCCAGCAGCTTAATTGGCGGATCCGGAAACACCATATATTTT | TRBJ1-3 | . | 15 | TRBV7-2 | .
CATGASGVDTQYF | TGTGCCACCGGGGCTAGCGGGGTGGATACGCAGTATTTT | TRBJ2-3 | . | 13 | TRBV24-1 | TRBD2
CASSTGNLNTEAFF | TGTGCCAGCAGCACGGGAAACTTGAACACTGAAGCTTTCTTT | TRBJ1-1 | . | 14 | TRBV28 | .
CASERENTGELFF | TGTGCCAGTGAGCGGGAGAACACCGGGGAGCTGTTTTTT | TRBJ2-2 | . | 13 | TRBV30 | TRBD2